This T cell receptor (beta chain) originates from a study of cytomegalovirus exposure and HLA in healthy donors. Study results and caveats: It was 150 to 200 TCR beta chains that were listed as cytomegalovirus-associated. The majority of TCR sequences were rare, yet some public TCRs appeared in many donors.

Assay used: immunoSEQ multiplex PCR; TCRdb lists only in-frame clones, some missing. The sample lists some 160,000 clones, approximately 91% occurring once. V shed 4 bases, J shed 2 bases, and the junction held 17 bases outside the gene matches. This CDR3 has 20 amino acids. The germline gives CDR1 SGDLS, CDR2 YYNGEE. Comment on this clone: The antigen is not known.

This rearrangement joins TRBV9 to TRBJ2-4; 11 bases match TRBD2. The material sequenced was PBMCs. The clonotype originates from a man aged 18 to 29 in good health and CMV-seronegative. In nucleotides, the CDR3 is TGTGCCAGCAGCTTCCCCGGGGTTAGCGGGAGGGCCGCAACCAAAAACATTCAGTACTTC. It encodes CASSFPGVSGRAATKNIQYF.